One and the same sample provided the 22 T cell receptor beta chains below, sequenced in a study of T cells in women clearing cervical HPV infection. The repertoire was sequenced with immunoSEQ multiplex PCR; TCRdb's copy has only in-frame clones and lacks some. This table holds around 22,000 clones. Material for sequencing was blood buffy coat. All receptors come from a woman aged 18-70 years with a cervical HPV16 infection that either progressed to CIN3+ or cleared (not recorded which).

As concerns this clone: The read terminates 3 residues before the CDR3 end, so the remaining end is supplied by the germline J gene. This sequence joins TRBV7-6 and TRBJ2-7; D uncertain. The germline V gene has CDR1 SGHVS and CDR2 FNYEAQ. The CDR3 length is 15 residues. The V and J ends lost 3 bases and 3 bases respectively, with 15 bases between them. The CDR3 bases that were read are TGTGCCAGCAGCTTCGCCTCCGGGTCCCGCTACGAG. This gives the protein CASSFASGSRYE. The full CDR3 protein is CASSFASGSRYEQYF. Variable domain in full (rest from reference TRBV7-6 and TRBJ2-7): GAGVSQSPRYKVTKRGQDVALRCDPISGHVSLYWYRQALGQGPEFLTYFNYEAQQDKSGLPNDRFSAERPEGSISTLTIQRTEQRDSAMYRCASSFASGSRYEQYFGPGTRLTVT.

Of note for this clone: The CDR3 goes on 3 residues after the read ends, and that part is filled in from the germline J gene. The rearrangement uses TRBV18 and TRBJ2-1, with D perhaps matching TRBD1 (6 bases). The CDR3 sequence is 16 residues long. V gave up 1 base and J gave up 7 bases, with 17 bases separating them. In germline, CDR1 is KGHSH, CDR2 LQKENI. CDR3 amino acids: CASSPLGRQDGNEQFF. The sequenced part of the CDR3 DNA is TGTGCCAGCTCACCACTCGGCCGACAGGACGGAAATGAG. The full variable domain, its missing parts supplied by reference TRBV18 and TRBJ2-1, is NAGVMQNPRHLVRRRGQEARLRCSPMKGHSHVYWYRQLPEEGLKFMVYLQKENIIDESGMPKERFSAEFPKEGPSILRIQQVVRGDSAAYFCASSPLGRQDGNEQFFGPGTRLTVL.

Worth noting for this clone: Read coverage stops 3 residues before the CDR3 terminus; the germline J gene supplies the remainder. The sample holds other DNA sequences that translate to the same CDR3. The chain carries TRBV2 and TRBJ2-5; the match to TRBD2 covers 14 bases. The ends lost 3 bases at V and 4 bases at J; junction bases unmatched: 1. From germline, CDR1 is SNHLY and CDR2 FYNNEI. The CDR3 covers 15 residues. CDR3 amino acids: CASSEGLAGAETQYF. Incomplete CDR3 DNA: TGTGCCAGCAGTGAGGGACTAGCGGGGGCAGAGACC.

Points on this clone: Read sequence stops 3 residues before the CDR3 end, and the germline J gene provides the missing end. The rearrangement links TRBV7-3 to TRBJ2-7, with D perhaps matching TRBD2 (7 bases). The CDR3 length is 16 residues. The V gene's germline CDR1 is SGHTA and CDR2 FQGTGA. V was cut by 5 bases and J by 6 bases, with 23 bases left in between. The CDR3 here is CASSPTGGGRLGEQYF. Partial CDR3 DNA: TGTGCCAGCAGCCCAACCGGCGGGGGCCGACTTGGCGAG. Using reference TRBV7-3 and TRBJ2-7 for the parts outside the CDR3, the full variable domain is GAGVSQTPSNKVTEKGKYVELRCDPISGHTALYWYRQSLGQGPEFLIYFQGTGAADDSGLPNDRFFAVRPEGSVSTLKIQRTERGDSAVYLCASSPTGGGRLGEQYFGPGTRLTVT.

Points on this clone: The read stops 3 residues short of the end of the CDR3; the missing end is completed from the germline J gene. The gene calls are TRBV7-7 and TRBJ1-2; TRBD1 is a possible D gene (5 bases). This CDR3 region has 18 residues. Germline assignment: CDR1 SSHAT and CDR2 FNYEAQ (reference sequence). The chain's CDR3 is CASSSQPLAGGVTDTYTF. CDR3 bases read: TGTGCCAGCAGCTCCCAACCCCTAGCGGGAGGGGTCACAGATACC.

Turning to this clone: The read halts 3 residues ahead of the CDR3 end, with the missing end drawn from the germline J gene. This chain connects TRBV2 to TRBJ2-1, with D uncertain. Trimming stripped 4 bases from V and 2 bases from J, with 9 bases between. Germline assignment: CDR1 SNHLY and CDR2 FYNNEI. The length of the CDR3 is 14 residues. Partial CDR3 DNA: TGTGCCAGCAGTGTGGTCAGCGCCTACAATGAG. Amino acids: CASSVVSAYNE. The entire CDR3 is CASSVVSAYNEQFF.

To note about this clone: The CDR3 end is not reached by the read, which stops 3 residues before it; the germline J gene fills it in. The rearrangement joins TRBV20-1 to TRBJ2-1; weak D call: TRBD2 (5 bases). V was pared by 3 bases and J by 6 bases, with 15 bases between. The CDR3 totals 14 residues. In germline, CDR1 is DFQATT, CDR2 SNEGSKA (reference sequence). Incomplete CDR3 DNA: TGCAGTGCTAGGAATTCGGCTAGCCTCAATGAG. Its protein product is CSARNSASLNE. The CDR3, in full, reads CSARNSASLNEQFF.

On this clone: The missing CDR3 end, 3 residues past where the read stops, is filled in from the germline J gene. The V call is TRBV2, the J call TRBJ2-2, with 7 bases lining up with TRBD1. Germline CDR1 reads SNHLY; CDR2 reads FYNNEI. This CDR3 region has 17 residues. The V segment lost 4 bases and the J segment 5 bases; nucleotides outside the gene matches: 13. The CDR3 bases that were read are TGTGCCAGCAGTGGACGGTCCCGGGACAGTACGACCGGGGAG. It yields the protein CASSGRSRDSTTGE. The full CDR3 reads CASSGRSRDSTTGELFF.

Note on this clone: The read terminates 3 residues before the CDR3 end, so the remaining end is supplied by the germline J gene. The chain couples TRBV13 to TRBJ2-7; D not resolved. The ends were cut back, 2 bases at V and 4 bases at J, with 6 bases in the middle. CDR1 PRHDT and CDR2 FYEKMQ come from the germline V gene (reference sequence). This CDR3 has 12 residues. The part of the CDR3 DNA that was read is TGTGCCAGCAGCTTAAACAAGTACGAG. Its translation: CASSLNKYE. The CDR3 as a whole reads CASSLNKYEQYF.

The CDR3 bases that were read are TGTGCCAGCAGTTTCATGAGAGGGAATGAG. Protein: CASSFMRGNE. The entire CDR3 reads CASSFMRGNEQFF. The gene calls are TRBV12-3 or TRBV12-4 and TRBJ2-1; the D gene is possibly TRBD2 (5 bases). The read comes to an end 3 residues before the CDR3 does, leaving the germline J gene to fill in the end. V shed 3 bases and J shed 7 bases, with 10 bases lying between them. The CDR3 is 13 residues long.

Comment on this clone: The observed sequence ends 3 residues before the CDR3 terminus, with the missing tail filled in from the germline J gene. V usage is TRBV6-2 or TRBV6-3 and J usage is TRBJ1-2, with D possibly TRBD1 on 5 matching bases. Germline CDR1 MNHEY, CDR2 SVGEGT. The CDR3 has 14 residues. The CDR3 is CASSGWGDQDDYTF. The CDR3 DNA, read in part, is TGTGCCAGCAGTGGCTGGGGGGACCAGGATGAC.

Comments on this clone: The read falls 3 residues short of the CDR3 end, and the missing part is taken from the germline J gene. The chain couples TRBV5-6 to TRBJ1-1; D might be TRBD1 (5 bases). The germline V gene has CDR1 SGHDT and CDR2 YYEEEE. This CDR3 has 13 amino acids. The sequenced part of the CDR3 DNA is TGTGCCAGCAGCTTGGGCGGGGGGGATGAG. It is translated as CASSLGGGDE. The entire CDR3 reads CASSLGGGDEAFF.

Note on this clone: The read is 3 residues too short to cover the CDR3 end, so that end is filled in from the germline J gene. The chain has TRBV18 and TRBJ2-1, with D possibly matching TRBD1 (6 bases). This CDR3 comprises 15 residues. Germline lookup yields CDR1 KGHSH and CDR2 LQKENI. Trimming removed 3 bases from V and 8 bases from J, with 17 bases in between. The CDR3 DNA, read in part, is TGTGCCAGCTCACCGGACAGTACCTCCGTCTATGAG. This codes for CASSPDSTSVYE. The full CDR3 sequence reads CASSPDSTSVYEQFF.

Of note for this clone: The read falls 3 residues short of the CDR3 end, and the missing part is taken from the germline J gene. The chain recombines TRBV30 with TRBJ1-2; 12 positions match TRBD1. Germline V gives CDR1 GTSNPN, CDR2 SVGIG (reference sequence). This CDR3 contains 17 residues. V lost 1 base to trimming and J lost 7 bases; unmatched junction nucleotides: 13. The covered CDR3 bases are TGTGCCTGGAGTGCCCGGGACAGGGGGCGCATTTTGGGTGGC. It is translated as CAWSARDRGRILGG. The complete CDR3 sequence is CAWSARDRGRILGGYTF.

To note about this clone: Read coverage stops 3 residues before the CDR3 terminus; the germline J gene supplies the remainder. The genes are TRBV20-1 and TRBJ2-4; D ambiguous. Germline-derived CDR1 and CDR2 are DFQATT and SNEGSKA (reference sequence). This CDR3 contains 13 residues. The covered CDR3 bases are TGCAGTGCTCCGCCTGTGTCCATGCCGGGT. Translation gives CSAPPVSMPG. The whole CDR3 sequence is CSAPPVSMPGQYF.

The sequenced part of the CDR3 DNA is TGTGCCAGCAGGGCGGACGGGACAGGGAATTTGGGGACC. As protein: CASRADGTGNLGT. The CDR3 reads in full as CASRADGTGNLGTQYF. The chain carries TRBV2 and TRBJ2-5; 9 nucleotides agree with TRBD1. The CDR3 end lies 3 residues beyond the end of the read and is filled in from the germline J gene. The CDR3 loop spans 16 amino acids. CDR1 and CDR2 from the germline V gene are SNHLY and FYNNEI. J lost 7 bases, V lost 6 bases, and 15 bases had no gene match.

The covered CDR3 bases are TGTGCCAGCTCACCACTCACCACTCCCACAGATACC. Translation: CASSPLTTPTDT. The CDR3 in full is CASSPLTTPTDTYTF. This chain joins TRBV18 and TRBJ1-2; D unresolved. The read terminates 3 residues before the CDR3 end, so the remaining end is supplied by the germline J gene. The CDR3 has 15 amino acids. From germline, CDR1 is KGHSH and CDR2 LQKENI. The complete variable domain, with remaining parts taken from reference TRBV18 and TRBJ1-2, reads NAGVMQNPRHLVRRRGQEARLRCSPMKGHSHVYWYRQLPEEGLKFMVYLQKENIIDESGMPKERFSAEFPKEGPSILRIQQVVRGDSAAYFCASSPLTTPTDTYTFGSGTRLTVV.

A note on this clone: With the read ending 3 residues before the CDR3 end, the germline J gene is used to fill in that end. This specimen includes other DNA sequences encoding the same CDR3. V gene TRBV7-3 combines with J gene TRBJ1-1, with a tentative D call TRBD1 (5 bases). V lost 2 bases and J lost 0, with 7 bases in between. Germline values: CDR1 SGHTA, CDR2 FQGTGA. This CDR3 has 14 residues. The sequenced CDR3 bases are TGTGCCAGCAGCTTAGAGGGGATGAACACTGAA. It is translated as CASSLEGMNTE. The entire CDR3 protein reads CASSLEGMNTEAFF.

CDR3 region: CASSPRTGTGAYDYTF. The sequenced part of the CDR3 DNA is TGTGCCAGCTCACCACGTACCGGGACAGGGGCGTACGAC. The chain is built from TRBV18 and TRBJ1-2; 10 bases align to TRBD1. The read halts 3 residues ahead of the CDR3 end, with the missing end drawn from the germline J gene. The germline CDR1 and CDR2 sequences are KGHSH and LQKENI. This CDR3 contains 16 residues.

As to this clone: The missing CDR3 end, 3 residues past where the read stops, is filled in from the germline J gene. The V call is TRBV18, the J call TRBJ2-4, with D possibly TRBD1 on 6 matching bases. The CDR3 is 14 residues long. The germline gives CDR1 KGHSH, CDR2 LQKENI. Partial CDR3 DNA: TGTGCCAGCTCACCAAACAGGGATTCCTATGGT. Protein product: CASSPNRDSYG. The CDR3 in its entirety is CASSPNRDSYGQYF.

About this clone itself: The CDR3 end falls 3 residues outside the read, so it is completed with the germline J gene. This chain uses TRBV29-1 with TRBJ1-2, with D unclear. V dropped 1 base and J dropped 4 bases, with 10 bases sitting between them. The CDR3 spans 13 residues. Germline V CDR1 and CDR2: SQVTM, ANQGSEA. CDR3 DNA, as far as it was read: TGCAGCGTTGAAGGTCGGGTGGGCTATGGC. Amino acid sequence: CSVEGRVGYG. The entire CDR3 sequence reads CSVEGRVGYGYTF.

Of note for this clone: With the read ending 3 residues before the CDR3 end, the germline J gene is used to fill in that end. The chain has TRBV11-3 and TRBJ2-7, with 8 bases identical to TRBD1. CDR3 length: 15 amino acids. Germline assignment: CDR1 SGHNT and CDR2 YENEEA. V lost 5 bases, J lost 5 bases, and 11 bases stayed unmatched. CDR3 region: CASSPNTDRGHEQYF. The CDR3 bases that were read are TGTGCCAGCAGCCCAAACACCGACAGGGGCCACGAG.